The sample holds a few counts of the clone carrying this T cell receptor (beta chain). The antigen is undetermined. This entry comes from a study of beta chain features in type 1 diabetes. Study-wide results and limits: Junctions at VDJ sites from type 1 diabetes patients had fewer insertions and more deletions. Using cDNA template may skew counts toward highly expressing activated cells.

CDR3 size: 18 residues. The V and J ends lost 1 base and 10 bases respectively, with 23 bases between them. Germline loops: CDR1 MRHNA, CDR2 SNTAGT. Investigators reverse transcribed all isolated RNA, so they sequenced expressed TCRB transcripts. Profiling relied on immunoSEQ multiplex PCR, and the TCRdb table lists in-frame clones only, not all of them. Of 150,000 or so clones in the sample, about a tenth are singletons; the top ten hold roughly 0.7%. In total, each donor contributed a single heparinised blood draw that averaged around 110 mL. Markers CD45RO/CCR7/CD25/CD127/CD95/CD27 served to sort CD4+ naive, central memory, regulatory and stem cell-like memory cells.

Material for sequencing was central memory CD4+ T cells from blood. The chain combines TRBV6-4 with TRBJ1-6; D might be TRBD1 (6 bases). This TCR was sampled from a man aged 18 to 29 in good health. CDR3 sequence: CASSDLGHPGGSWSPLHF. The CDR3 DNA sequence: TGTGCCAGCAGTGACTTGGGACACCCGGGCGGCAGTTGGTCACCCCTCCACTTT.